The T cell receptor (beta chain) under discussion was sequenced for a study of T cell responses to AZD1222 COVID-19 vaccine. Clones were sequenced by immunoSEQ multiplex PCR, and TCRdb holds only the in-frame ones, with some missing. The data hold about 150,000 clones, with roughly 90% observed a single time. V dropped 4 bases and J dropped 7 bases, with 18 bases sitting between them. Germline V gene sequence: CDR1 SGHRS, CDR2 YFSETQ. CDR3 length equals 16 residues. On this clone itself: What it recognizes is unknown.

Study outcomes and limitations: Spike-specific TCR breadth and depth grew following two AZD1222 doses. Unmutated variant regions are reportedly the target of nearly half of TCRs that are spike-specific.

The receptor comes from an adult in good health. This chain uses TRBV5-1 with TRBJ1-6, with a possible D match to TRBD1 (6 bases). Source: peripheral blood, taken on day 0 of AZD1222 vaccination. The CDR3 sequence: CASSPDGRGGNSPLHF. In DNA form, the CDR3 reads TGCGCCAGCAGCCCTGATGGAAGGGGGGGGAATTCACCCCTCCACTTT.